This T cell receptor (beta chain) was captured in a study of regulatory T cells in long-lasting Graves disease. Whole-study findings and limits: New patients shared approximately 930 public clonotypes, fewer than the 2,500 to 3,000 shared by persistent patients.

From germline, CDR1 is SEHNR and CDR2 FQNEAQ (reference sequence). The CDR3 has 22 residues. The J segment lost 0 bases and the V segment lost 4 bases, leaving 22 bases of the junction unmatched. In building TCR beta libraries, iRepertoire HTBI primers were used together with Arm-PCR of CDR3 regions. MiXCR was run by TCRdb on the multiplex PCR reads, yielding one entry per CDR3 protein. The sample shows hundreds of thousands of distinct CDR3 sequences, about 32% of them seen only once. Remarks on this clonotype: Its antigen is still unknown.

Time point: persistent/refractory GD, antithyroid drugs over 5 years with positive TRAb. The TCR library was made from RNA that had been extracted from PBMCs in TRIzol. The sequences come from peripheral blood mononuclear cells (PBMCs), collected when the disease was refractory, from a patient treated with antithyroid drugs. This sequence originates from a female donor with Graves disease. This chain connects TRBV7-9 to TRBJ2-7; 12 bases are shared with TRBD2. The CDR3 sequence: CASSYRGLGNMTSGSSSYEQYF. CDR3 DNA: TGTGCCAGCAGCTACAGGGGCCTTGGGAATATGACTAGCGGGAGTTCCTCCTACGAGCAGTACTTC.